Below are 30 T cell receptor beta chains sequenced from a single sample in a study of T cell responses to AZD1222 COVID-19 vaccine. The data were produced by immunoSEQ multiplex PCR, yet TCRdb's version contains in-frame clones alone and is incomplete. The sample holds 75,000 to 90,000 clones; 80% to 90% are singletons and the top ten take about 12%. The sequencing used peripheral blood, collected 28 days after the second AZD1222 dose. The receptors were gathered from an adult who received the AZD1222 COVID-19 vaccine.

This sequence joins TRBV4-3 and TRBJ2-3; D unclear. The CDR3 spans 14 residues. Trimming removed 2 bases from V and 2 bases from J, with 8 bases in between. Germline V gives CDR1 LGHNA, CDR2 YSLEER. The CDR3 sequence is CASSQLDLTDTQYF. The CDR3 DNA sequence: TGCGCCAGCAGCCAACTAGACCTCACAGATACGCAGTATTTT.

This clone was found a few times. Compared with germline, one end of the junction differs, possibly owing to a read error. The chain couples TRBV6-1 to TRBJ1-4; 7 nucleotides match TRBD1. The CDR3 contains 15 residues. The V gene's germline CDR1 is MNHNS and CDR2 SASEGT. The CDR3 DNA reads as TGTGCCAGCAGCGAAGACTCTGGCAGGGGGAAAAAACTGTTTTTT. Translated: CASSEDSGRGKKLFF.

This chain joins TRBV27 and TRBJ1-6, with 7 bases lining up with TRBD1. CDR1 and CDR2 (germline): MNHEY, SMNVEV (reference sequence). The CDR3 extends over 14 amino acids. V shed 4 bases and J 10 bases; nucleotides not matched to a gene: 7. CDR3 in amino acids: CASSSETGPSPLHF. The CDR3 DNA follows: TGTGCCAGCAGTTCGGAGACAGGGCCCTCACCCCTCCACTTT.

The CDR3 reads CASSKNKGGTGELFF. In nucleotides, the CDR3 is TGTGCCAGCAGTAAGAATAAGGGCGGGACCGGGGAGCTGTTTTTT. The V call is TRBV6-5, the J call TRBJ2-2; tentatively, D is TRBD2 (5 bases). Trimming stripped 5 bases from V and 5 bases from J, with 15 bases between. This CDR3 has 15 amino acids. CDR1 and CDR2 from the germline V gene are MNHEY and SVGAGI.

This chain uses TRBV9 with TRBJ1-6; TRBD1 matches at 9 bases. Germline lookup yields CDR1 SGDLS and CDR2 YYNGEE. Germline trimming cut 3 bases from V and 8 bases from J; bases unmatched to any gene: 3. The CDR3 extends over 14 amino acids. DNA of the CDR3: TGTGCCAGCAGCGGGGGGACAGGGCATTCACCCCTCCACTTT. It is translated as CASSGGTGHSPLHF.

There are a few counts of this clone. The chain joins TRBV28 to TRBJ1-1, with D uncertain. V was clipped by 5 bases and J by 1 base, with 11 bases between them. Germline-derived CDR1 and CDR2 are MDHEN and SYDVKM. The CDR3 loop spans 14 amino acids. CDR3: CASSPLLGNTEAFF. The CDR3 DNA reads as TGTGCCAGCAGTCCCCTCCTGGGGAACACTGAAGCTTTCTTT.

The CDR3 reads CASSSRGGGNQPQHF. The CDR3 nucleotides read TGTGCCAGCAGTTCCCGGGGAGGAGGGAATCAGCCCCAGCATTTT. The chain has TRBV6-2 or TRBV6-3 and TRBJ1-5; D is ambiguous. The CDR3 length is 15 residues. CDR1 is MNHEY and CDR2 is SVGEGT in the germline V gene. Trimming removed 4 bases from V and 4 bases from J, with 14 bases in between.

The V call is TRBV7-2, the J call TRBJ2-7; TRBD2 might be the D (5 bases). Germline V gene lookup returns CDR1 SGHTA and CDR2 FQGNSA. The CDR3 is 14 residues long. Trimming cost V 1 base and J 7 bases, with 14 bases left between them. CDR3 coding DNA: TGTGCCAGCAGCTTAGAGGCTAGCCGAAGGGAGCAGTACTTC. Translated: CASSLEASRREQYF.

The chain uses TRBV5-6 and TRBJ1-5; D is unclear. Looked up from germline, CDR1 is SGHDT and CDR2 is YYEEEE. The V end lost 2 bases, the J end lost 4 bases, and 7 bases lay between the germline ends. The CDR3 consists of 13 residues. CDR3 amino acids: CASSFSGNQPQHF. CDR3 DNA: TGTGCCAGCAGCTTCTCGGGGAATCAGCCCCAGCATTTT.

This clone was seen a handful of times. This rearrangement joins TRBV2 to TRBJ1-2; D ambiguous. CDR1 SNHLY and CDR2 FYNNEI come from the germline V gene. The CDR3 runs 13 residues. Trimming stripped 7 bases from V and 4 bases from J, with 13 bases between. CDR3 coding DNA: TGTGCCAGCAACCGGGAGCAACTCTATGGCTACACCTTC. Its protein is CASNREQLYGYTF.

V gene TRBV29-1 combines with J gene TRBJ1-1, with TRBD1 identical over 9 bases. The CDR3 sequence is 14 residues long. Germline V gene sequence: CDR1 SQVTM, CDR2 ANQGSEA. Germline trimming cut 7 bases from V and 3 bases from J; bases unmatched to any gene: 9. CDR3 amino acids: CSGGQGRGDTEAFF. CDR3 DNA: TGCAGCGGGGGACAGGGAAGAGGGGACACTGAAGCTTTCTTT.

The V call is TRBV10-1, the J call TRBJ1-4, with a weak D call TRBD1 (5 bases). CDR1 and CDR2 from the germline V gene are WNHNN and SYGVQD (reference sequence). The CDR3 has 16 residues. V lost 3 bases and J lost 1, with 12 bases in between. CDR3 protein: CASSESGPGTNEKLFF. CDR3 DNA sequence: TGCGCCAGCAGTGAATCGGGGCCCGGAACTAATGAAAAACTGTTTTTT.

The genes are TRBV5-6 and TRBJ1-1; D perhaps matches TRBD1 (5 bases). Deletions cut 3 bases from V and 4 bases from J, with 13 bases between. The CDR3 covers 14 residues. In germline, CDR1 is SGHDT, CDR2 YYEEEE. Written as DNA, the CDR3 is TGTGCCAGCAGCTCACGGGGGTTTTTCACTGAAGCTTTCTTT. Its translation: CASSSRGFFTEAFF.

The chain combines TRBV6-5 with TRBJ1-1; no clear D. Germline V gene lookup returns CDR1 MNHEY and CDR2 SVGAGI. The germline V and J ends were trimmed by 2 bases and 3 bases, with 10 bases remaining between them. The CDR3 has 14 residues. This CDR3 reads CASSYVGGDTEAFF. The CDR3, as DNA: TGTGCCAGCAGTTACGTGGGCGGGGACACTGAAGCTTTCTTT.

This chain connects TRBV3-1 (or the pseudogene TRBV3-2) to TRBJ1-5; D is uncertain. This CDR3 has 19 amino acids. Germline V lookup: CDR1 LGHDT, CDR2 YNNKEL (reference sequence). V lost 4 bases, J lost 0 bases, and 22 bases lay in between. The CDR3 reads CASSRKDRTCGYSNQPQHF. CDR3 bases: TGTGCCAGCAGCCGGAAAGACCGAACCTGCGGATATAGCAATCAGCCCCAGCATTTT.

The chain uses TRBV11-3 and TRBJ2-1; TRBD2 matches at 14 bases. The germline V gene encodes CDR1 SGHNT and CDR2 YENEEA. J lost 7 bases, V lost 1 base, and 3 bases had no gene match. CDR3 size: 16 residues. The CDR3 DNA follows: TGTGCCAGCAGCTTAGTCGGGACTAGCGGGAGTAATGAGCAGTTCTTC. The encoded protein is CASSLVGTSGSNEQFF. The complete variable domain, with remaining parts taken from reference TRBV11-3 and TRBJ2-1, reads EAGVVQSPRYKIIEKKQPVAFWCNPISGHNTLYWYLQNLGQGPELLIRYENEEAVDDSQLPKDRFSAERLKGVDSTLKIQPAELGDSAVYLCASSLVGTSGSNEQFFGPGTRLTVL.

The chain has TRBV7-8 and TRBJ1-5; D gene uncertain. The germline V gene has CDR1 SGHVS and CDR2 FQNEAQ. The V gene lost 5 bases and the J gene lost 3 bases, with 17 bases spanning the gap. The CDR3 consists of 16 residues. CDR3 protein: CASSRDRAGDNQPQHF. CDR3 DNA: TGTGCCAGCAGCCGAGATCGGGCCGGAGACAATCAGCCCCAGCATTTT.

This clone has more than one count but fewer than ten. Other nucleotide sequences in the sample specify the same CDR3. V and J are TRBV2 and TRBJ1-1, with D hard to call. Germline V CDR1 and CDR2: SNHLY, FYNNEI. Trimming took off 3 bases at V and 0 bases at J, with 5 bases between the two ends. The CDR3 spans 13 residues. The chain's CDR3 is CASSEALNTEAFF. The CDR3 region has the DNA TGTGCCAGCAGTGAGGCCCTGAACACTGAAGCTTTCTTT. Combining the CDR3 with reference TRBV2 and TRBJ1-1 gives the whole variable domain EPEVTQTPSHQVTQMGQEVILRCVPISNHLYFYWYRQILGQKVEFLVSFYNNEISEKSEIFDDQFSVERPDGSNFTLKIRSTKLEDSAMYFCASSEALNTEAFFGQGTRLTVV.

CDR3 in DNA: TGTGCCAGCAGCTTGGGAGGGACTAGAACCTACGAGCAGTACTTC. It yields the protein CASSLGGTRTYEQYF. The chain recombines TRBV5-6 with TRBJ2-7, with 8 nucleotides matching TRBD2. The CDR3 loop spans 15 amino acids. The germline V gene has CDR1 SGHDT and CDR2 YYEEEE. Trimming removed 0 bases from V and 2 bases from J; junction bases left unmatched: 4.

The chain uses TRBV7-3 and TRBJ1-1, with D uncertain. V lost 6 bases, J lost 3 bases, and 11 bases lay in between. Germline V CDR1 and CDR2: SGHTA, FQGTGA. The CDR3 has 13 amino acids. The CDR3 is CASSEDFYTEAFF. DNA of the CDR3: TGTGCCAGCAGTGAGGACTTTTACACTGAAGCTTTCTTT.

This chain connects TRBV5-6 to TRBJ2-7; no definite D call. This CDR3 is 14 amino acids long. The V gene lost 7 bases and the J gene lost 3 bases, with 17 bases spanning the gap. Germline CDR1 is SGHDT and CDR2 is YYEEEE. The CDR3 loop reads CASHEWGVLYEQYF. CDR3 in DNA: TGTGCCAGCCATGAATGGGGTGTGCTCTACGAGCAGTACTTC.

The rearrangement uses TRBV11-3 and TRBJ1-6; D unclear. Germline-derived CDR1 and CDR2 are SGHNT and YENEEA. The CDR3 contains 16 residues. Trimming took off 5 bases at V and 9 bases at J, with 20 bases between the two ends. In DNA form, the CDR3 reads TGTGCCAGCAGCCTTGTCGGCGGCAGGAACCCTTCACCCCTCCACTTT. As protein: CASSLVGGRNPSPLHF.

This chain links TRBV18 with TRBJ1-5; the D gene is possibly TRBD1 (6 bases). There are 16 residues in the CDR3. The germline CDR1 and CDR2 sequences are KGHSH and LQKENI. Trimming removed 4 bases from V and 0 bases from J, with 13 bases in between. The CDR3 region has the DNA TGTGCCAGCTCACTCTTCGGACAGTATAGCAATCAGCCCCAGCATTTT. This translates into CASSLFGQYSNQPQHF.

This chain uses TRBV29-1 with TRBJ1-2; D gene unclear. Germline CDR1 and CDR2: SQVTM and ANQGSEA. This CDR3 region has 11 residues. Trimming left V 6 bases short and J 4 bases short, with 9 bases between. CDR3: CSVVEGYGYTF. The CDR3 nucleotides are TGCAGCGTGGTTGAGGGCTATGGCTACACCTTC.

This clone was detected only once. The rearrangement joins TRBV9 to TRBJ2-7; perhaps TRBD2 as D (6 bases). The CDR3 covers 13 residues. With 3 bases removed from V and 4 bases from J, the gap between germline ends came to 11 bases. Germline V gene sequence: CDR1 SGDLS, CDR2 YYNGEE. CDR3 nucleotides: TGTGCCAGCAGCGCCGGGAGCCTATACGAGCAGTACTTC. Encoded protein: CASSAGSLYEQYF.

This chain joins TRBV19 and TRBJ1-2; 8 positions agree with TRBD1. The CDR3 is 18 residues long. The germline gives CDR1 LNHDA, CDR2 SQIVND (reference sequence). The V gene end was trimmed by 3 bases and the J gene end by 3 bases; junction bases not matched to a gene: 15. CDR3 nucleotides: TGTGCCAGTAGTATTCTCGTACCGACGCGGACAGGGCACTATGGCTACACCTTC. Translated: CASSILVPTRTGHYGYTF.

V gene TRBV7-2 combines with J gene TRBJ1-2; D gene unclear. Germline V gene lookup returns CDR1 SGHTA and CDR2 FQGNSA. Trimming took 4 bases from V and 7 from J, leaving 13 bases between them. The CDR3 has 13 residues. As DNA, the CDR3 is TGTGCCAGCAGCTATCGAGGATCGGGTGGCTACACCTTC. It specifies CASSYRGSGGYTF.

V gene TRBV7-3 combines with J gene TRBJ2-1; 16 bases are shared with TRBD2. Germline V gene lookup returns CDR1 SGHTA and CDR2 FQGTGA. The CDR3 spans 18 residues. V lost 5 bases, J lost 6 bases, and 10 bases stayed unmatched. Here the CDR3 reads CASSPIGTSGRVFNEQFF. DNA for the CDR3: TGTGCCAGCAGCCCGATCGGGACTAGCGGGAGGGTTTTCAATGAGCAGTTCTTC.

V and J are TRBV14 and TRBJ1-6; 8 bases line up with TRBD1. The CDR3 extends over 15 amino acids. Germline V gene data show CDR1 as SGHDN and CDR2 as FVKESK. V dropped 1 base and J dropped 11; count of bases not matched to a gene: 7. The CDR3 nucleotides read TGTGCCAGCAGCCAAGGTACAGGGGGATTTGCACCCCTCCACTTT. Protein: CASSQGTGGFAPLHF.

This sequence joins TRBV7-9 and TRBJ2-1; D may be TRBD2 (5 bases). The CDR3 consists of 14 residues. Deletions cut 2 bases from V and 4 bases from J, with 9 bases between. Germline CDR1 reads SEHNR; CDR2 reads FQNEAQ (reference sequence). Written as DNA, the CDR3 is TGTGCCAGCAGCTTATACGGGGAGTACAATGAGCAGTTCTTC. Translating gives CASSLYGEYNEQFF.